The clone carrying this TCR beta chain was picked up many times. What it binds is unknown. The sample is drawn from a study of beta chain features in type 1 diabetes. Study results and limitations: Sampled from patients, naive, central memory and Treg TCRB repertoires appeared more similar than those sampled from healthy donors.

The CDR3 totals 12 residues. Germline values: CDR1 MDHEN, CDR2 SYDVKM. V lost 5 bases and J 5 bases, leaving 9 bases between the germline ends. Expressed TCRB transcripts were sequenced after all isolated RNA was converted to cDNA. The average output of naive, central memory and regulatory T cell samples was approximately 3.6 million reads. The assay was immunoSEQ multiplex PCR, and TCRdb's table has in-frame clones only and misses some. The sample holds around 290,000 clones, about 8% seen once. The specimen was central memory CD4+ T cells from blood. This clonotype was obtained from a woman under 30 in good health. The V and J genes are TRBV28 and TRBJ1-1, with D unclear. CDR3 coding DNA: TGTGCCAGCAGTCGAGATTCGACTGAAGCTTTCTTT. Its translation is CASSRDSTEAFF.